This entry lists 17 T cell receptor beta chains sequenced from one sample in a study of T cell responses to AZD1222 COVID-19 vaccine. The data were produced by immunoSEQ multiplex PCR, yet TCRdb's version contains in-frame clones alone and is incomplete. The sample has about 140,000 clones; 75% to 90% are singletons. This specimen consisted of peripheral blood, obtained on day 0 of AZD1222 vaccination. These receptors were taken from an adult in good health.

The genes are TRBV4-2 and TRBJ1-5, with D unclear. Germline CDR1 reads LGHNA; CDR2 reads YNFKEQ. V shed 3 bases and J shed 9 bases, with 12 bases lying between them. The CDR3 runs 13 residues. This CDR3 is CASSQAERGPQHF. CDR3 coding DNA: TGTGCCAGCAGCCAGGCGGAGCGGGGGCCCCAGCATTTT.

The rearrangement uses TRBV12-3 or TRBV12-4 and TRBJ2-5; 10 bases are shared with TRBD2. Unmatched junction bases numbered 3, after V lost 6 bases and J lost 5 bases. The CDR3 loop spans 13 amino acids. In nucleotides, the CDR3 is TGTGCCAGCAGCCGGACTAGCGGTGAGACCCAGTACTTC. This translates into CASSRTSGETQYF.

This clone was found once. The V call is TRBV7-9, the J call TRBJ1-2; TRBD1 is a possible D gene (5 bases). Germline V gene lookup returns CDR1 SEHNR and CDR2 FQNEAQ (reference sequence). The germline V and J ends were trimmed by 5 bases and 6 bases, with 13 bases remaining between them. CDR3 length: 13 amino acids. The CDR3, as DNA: TGTGCCAGCAGCATACAAGGGGCTGATGGCTACACCTTC. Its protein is CASSIQGADGYTF. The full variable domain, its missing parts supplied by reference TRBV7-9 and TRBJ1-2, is DTGVSQNPRHKITKRGQNVTFRCDPISEHNRLYWYRQTLGQGPEFLTYFQNEAQLEKSRLLSDRFSAERPKGSFSTLEIQRTEQGDSAMYLCASSIQGADGYTFGSGTRLTVV.

The CDR3 DNA is TGTGCCAGCAGACCCCAGGGGGCAAGTAGGACTGAAGCTTTCTTT. Its translation: CASRPQGASRTEAFF. The chain couples TRBV27 to TRBJ1-1; 8 bases agree with TRBD1. V gave up 6 bases and J gave up 5 bases; unmatched junction bases: 11. CDR3 length: 15 amino acids. Germline V gene lookup returns CDR1 MNHEY and CDR2 SMNVEV (reference sequence).

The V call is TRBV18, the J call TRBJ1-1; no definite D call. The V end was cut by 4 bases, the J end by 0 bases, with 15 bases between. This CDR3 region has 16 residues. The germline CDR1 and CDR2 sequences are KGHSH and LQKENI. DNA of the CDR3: TGTGCCAGCTCACGTTTCCCCCTAGAAATGAACACTGAAGCTTTCTTT. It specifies CASSRFPLEMNTEAFF.

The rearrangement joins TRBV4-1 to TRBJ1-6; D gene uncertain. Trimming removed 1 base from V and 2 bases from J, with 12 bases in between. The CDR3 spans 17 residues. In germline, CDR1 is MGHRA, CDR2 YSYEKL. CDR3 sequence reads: CASSQGRTRAYNSPLHF. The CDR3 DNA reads TGCGCCAGCAGCCAAGGAAGGACGAGGGCCTATAATTCACCCCTCCACTTT.

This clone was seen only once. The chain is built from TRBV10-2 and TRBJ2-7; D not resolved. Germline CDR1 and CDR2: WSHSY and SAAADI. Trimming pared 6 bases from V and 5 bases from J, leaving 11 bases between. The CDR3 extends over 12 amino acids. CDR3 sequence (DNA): TGCGCCAGCAGATCACAAGGTGACGAGCAGTACTTC. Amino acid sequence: CASRSQGDEQYF.

The CDR3 sequence is CASSFLGRGSQHF. The CDR3, as DNA: TGTGCCAGCAGTTTCCTCGGCCGAGGGTCCCAGCATTTT. J is TRBJ1-5 and V is TRBV27; D remains unclear. Trimming pared 3 bases from V and 11 bases from J, leaving 14 bases between. This CDR3 region has 13 residues. Per the germline V gene, CDR1 is MNHEY and CDR2 is SMNVEV (reference sequence).

CDR3 nucleotides: TGTGCCAGCATCCAAGATAGTAGTACTTCTGGGGCCAACGTCCTGACTTTC. Amino acids: CASIQDSSTSGANVLTF. The rearrangement uses TRBV11-2 and TRBJ2-6, with D hard to call. Per the germline V gene, CDR1 is SGHAT and CDR2 is FQNNGV. Trimming removed 7 bases from V and 1 base from J, with 17 bases in between. The CDR3 length is 17 residues.

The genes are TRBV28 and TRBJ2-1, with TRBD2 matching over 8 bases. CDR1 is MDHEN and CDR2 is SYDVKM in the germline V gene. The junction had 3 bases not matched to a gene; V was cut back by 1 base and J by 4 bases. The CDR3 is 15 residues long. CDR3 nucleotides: TGTGCCAGCAGTTTATCTAGCGGGCGATACAATGAGCAGTTCTTC. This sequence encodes CASSLSSGRYNEQFF.

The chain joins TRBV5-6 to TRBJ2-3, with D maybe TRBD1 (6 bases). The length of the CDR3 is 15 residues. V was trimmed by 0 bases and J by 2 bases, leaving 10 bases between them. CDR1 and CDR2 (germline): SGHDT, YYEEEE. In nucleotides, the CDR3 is TGTGCCAGCAGCTTGGGACAGGAGAACACAGATACGCAGTATTTT. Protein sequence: CASSLGQENTDTQYF.

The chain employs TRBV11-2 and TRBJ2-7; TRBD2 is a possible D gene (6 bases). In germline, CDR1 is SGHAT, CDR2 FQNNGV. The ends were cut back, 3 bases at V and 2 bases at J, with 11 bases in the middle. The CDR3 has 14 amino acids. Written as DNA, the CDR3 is TGTGCCAGCAGCTTTCGGGACTCCACCTACGAGCAGTACTTC. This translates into CASSFRDSTYEQYF.

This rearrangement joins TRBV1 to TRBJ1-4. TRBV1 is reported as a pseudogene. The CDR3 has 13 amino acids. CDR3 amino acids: CTSSPRYNEKLFF. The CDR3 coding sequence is TGCACCAGCAGCCCCCGGTATAATGAAAAACTGTTTTTT.

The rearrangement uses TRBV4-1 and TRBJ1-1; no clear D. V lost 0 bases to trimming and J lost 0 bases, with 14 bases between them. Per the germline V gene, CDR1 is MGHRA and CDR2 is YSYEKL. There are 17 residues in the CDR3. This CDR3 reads CASSQDRVGGMNTEAFF. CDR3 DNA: TGCGCCAGCAGCCAAGATAGGGTCGGAGGAATGAACACTGAAGCTTTCTTT.

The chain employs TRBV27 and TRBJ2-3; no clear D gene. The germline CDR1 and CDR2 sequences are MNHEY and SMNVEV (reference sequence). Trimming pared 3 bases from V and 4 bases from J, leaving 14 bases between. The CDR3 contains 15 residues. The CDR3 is CASSFFTNGADTQYF. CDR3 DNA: TGTGCCAGCAGTTTCTTCACCAACGGCGCAGATACGCAGTATTTT.

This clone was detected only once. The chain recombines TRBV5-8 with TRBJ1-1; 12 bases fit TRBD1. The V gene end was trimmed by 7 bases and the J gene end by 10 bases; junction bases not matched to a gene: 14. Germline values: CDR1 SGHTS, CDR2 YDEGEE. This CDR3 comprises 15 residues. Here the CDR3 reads CASLGDRGRYGRAFF. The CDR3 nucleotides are TGTGCCAGCCTGGGGGACAGGGGGCGATACGGTAGAGCTTTCTTT.

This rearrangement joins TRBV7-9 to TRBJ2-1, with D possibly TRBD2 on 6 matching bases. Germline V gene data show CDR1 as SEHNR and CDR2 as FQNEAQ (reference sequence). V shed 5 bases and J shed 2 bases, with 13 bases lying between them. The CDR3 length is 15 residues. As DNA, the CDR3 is TGTGCCAGCAGCGGGGGGAATGGTCCCTACAATGAGCAGTTCTTC. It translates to CASSGGNGPYNEQFF. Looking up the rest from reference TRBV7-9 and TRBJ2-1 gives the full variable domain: DTGVSQNPRHKITKRGQNVTFRCDPISEHNRLYWYRQTLGQGPEFLTYFQNEAQLEKSRLLSDRFSAERPKGSFSTLEIQRTEQGDSAMYLCASSGGNGPYNEQFFGPGTRLTVL.